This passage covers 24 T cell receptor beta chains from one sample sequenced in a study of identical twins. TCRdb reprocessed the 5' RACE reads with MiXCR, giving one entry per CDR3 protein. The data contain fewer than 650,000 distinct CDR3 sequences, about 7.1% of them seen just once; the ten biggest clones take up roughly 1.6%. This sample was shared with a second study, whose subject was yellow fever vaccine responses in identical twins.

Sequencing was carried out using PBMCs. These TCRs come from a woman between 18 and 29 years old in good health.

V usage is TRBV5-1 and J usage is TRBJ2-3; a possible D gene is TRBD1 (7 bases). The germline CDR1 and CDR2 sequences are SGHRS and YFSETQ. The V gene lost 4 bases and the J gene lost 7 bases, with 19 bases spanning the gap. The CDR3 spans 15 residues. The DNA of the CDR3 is TGCGCCAGCAGCCCGGCGGGGCCAGGGGGAAATACGCAGTATTTT. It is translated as CASSPAGPGGNTQYF.

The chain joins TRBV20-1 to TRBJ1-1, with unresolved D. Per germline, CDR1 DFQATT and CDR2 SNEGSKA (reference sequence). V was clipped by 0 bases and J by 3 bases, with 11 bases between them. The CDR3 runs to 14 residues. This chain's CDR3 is CSARDPTSDTEAFF. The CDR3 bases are TGCAGTGCTAGAGACCCGACTAGCGACACTGAAGCTTTCTTT.

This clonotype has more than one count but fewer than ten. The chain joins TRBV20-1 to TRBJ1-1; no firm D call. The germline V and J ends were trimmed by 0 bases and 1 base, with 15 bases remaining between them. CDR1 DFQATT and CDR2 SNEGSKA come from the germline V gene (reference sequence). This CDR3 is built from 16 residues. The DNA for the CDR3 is TGCAGTGCTAGAGATTACCTCGGCCAGAAGAACACTGAAGCTTTCTTT. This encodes CSARDYLGQKNTEAFF.

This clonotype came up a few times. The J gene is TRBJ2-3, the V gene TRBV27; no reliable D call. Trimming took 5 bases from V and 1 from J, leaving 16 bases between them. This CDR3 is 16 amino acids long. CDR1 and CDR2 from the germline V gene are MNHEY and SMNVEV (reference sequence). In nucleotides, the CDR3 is TGTGCCAGCAGTCCCACCCAACCTTGGGGCACAGATACGCAGTATTTT. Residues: CASSPTQPWGTDTQYF.

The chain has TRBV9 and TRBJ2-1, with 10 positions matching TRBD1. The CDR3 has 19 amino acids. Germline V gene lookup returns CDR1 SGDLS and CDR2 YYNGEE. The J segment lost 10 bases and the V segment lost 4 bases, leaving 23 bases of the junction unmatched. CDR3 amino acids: CASSPSSPPGTGVPIEQFF. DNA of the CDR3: TGTGCCAGCAGCCCCTCGAGTCCTCCCGGGACAGGGGTTCCCATCGAGCAGTTCTTC. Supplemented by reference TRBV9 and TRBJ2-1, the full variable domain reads DSGVTQTPKHLITATGQRVTLRCSPRSGDLSVYWYQQSLDQGLQFLIQYYNGEERAKGNILERFSAQQFPDLHSELNLSSLELGDSALYFCASSPSSPPGTGVPIEQFFGPGTRLTVL.

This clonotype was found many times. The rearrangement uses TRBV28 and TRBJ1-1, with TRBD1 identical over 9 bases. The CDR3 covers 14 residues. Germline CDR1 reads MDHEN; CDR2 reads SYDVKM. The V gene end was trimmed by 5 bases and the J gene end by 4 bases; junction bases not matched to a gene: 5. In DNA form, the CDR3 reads TGTGCCAGCAGTCGGGACAGGGAGAGCACTGAAGCTTTCTTT. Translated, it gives CASSRDRESTEAFF.

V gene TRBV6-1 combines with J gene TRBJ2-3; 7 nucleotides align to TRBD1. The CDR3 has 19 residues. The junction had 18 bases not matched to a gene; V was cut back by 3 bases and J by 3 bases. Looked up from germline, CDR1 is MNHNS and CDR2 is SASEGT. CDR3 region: CASSELPPGTAGITDTQYF. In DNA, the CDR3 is TGTGCCAGCAGTGAGCTGCCCCCAGGGACAGCTGGAATAACAGATACGCAGTATTTT.

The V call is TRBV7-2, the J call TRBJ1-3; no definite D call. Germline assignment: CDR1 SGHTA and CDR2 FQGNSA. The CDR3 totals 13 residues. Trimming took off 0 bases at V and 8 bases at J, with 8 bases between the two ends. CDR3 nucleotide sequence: TGTGCCAGCAGCTTAGCAAGGCACCACACCATATATTTT. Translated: CASSLARHHTIYF.

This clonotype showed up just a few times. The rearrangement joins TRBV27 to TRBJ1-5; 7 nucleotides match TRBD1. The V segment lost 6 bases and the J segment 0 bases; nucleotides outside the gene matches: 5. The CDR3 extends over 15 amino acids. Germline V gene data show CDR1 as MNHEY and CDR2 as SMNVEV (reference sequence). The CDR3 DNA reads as TGTGCCAGCAGAGCACAGGGGTCTAGCAATCAGCCCCAGCATTTT. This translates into CASRAQGSSNQPQHF.

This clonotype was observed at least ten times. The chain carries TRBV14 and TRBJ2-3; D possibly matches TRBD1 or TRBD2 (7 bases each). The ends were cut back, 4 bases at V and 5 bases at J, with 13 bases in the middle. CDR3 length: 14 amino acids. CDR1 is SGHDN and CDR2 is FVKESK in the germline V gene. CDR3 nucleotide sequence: TGTGCCAGCAGCCGGGGGGGGACAGAAGATACGCAGTATTTT. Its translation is CASSRGGTEDTQYF. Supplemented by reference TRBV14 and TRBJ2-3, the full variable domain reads EAGVTQFPSHSVIEKGQTVTLRCDPISGHDNLYWYRRVMGKEIKFLLHFVKESKQDESGMPNNRFLAERTGGTYSTLKVQPAELEDSGVYFCASSRGGTEDTQYFGPGTRLTVL.

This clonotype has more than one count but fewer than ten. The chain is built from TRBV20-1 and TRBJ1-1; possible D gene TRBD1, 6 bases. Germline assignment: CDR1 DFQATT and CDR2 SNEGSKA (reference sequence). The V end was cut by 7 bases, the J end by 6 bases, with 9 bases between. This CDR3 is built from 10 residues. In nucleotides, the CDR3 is TGCAGTGTGGGGGCCCCTGAAGCTTTCTTT. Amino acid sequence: CSVGAPEAFF.

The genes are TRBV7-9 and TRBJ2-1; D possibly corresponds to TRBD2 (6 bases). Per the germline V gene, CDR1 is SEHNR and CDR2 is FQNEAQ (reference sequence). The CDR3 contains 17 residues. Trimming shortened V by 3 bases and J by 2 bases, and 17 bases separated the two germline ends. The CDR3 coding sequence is TGTGCCAGCAGCTTGTTGACTAGTCTGGTTACCTACAATGAGCAGTTCTTC. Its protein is CASSLLTSLVTYNEQFF.

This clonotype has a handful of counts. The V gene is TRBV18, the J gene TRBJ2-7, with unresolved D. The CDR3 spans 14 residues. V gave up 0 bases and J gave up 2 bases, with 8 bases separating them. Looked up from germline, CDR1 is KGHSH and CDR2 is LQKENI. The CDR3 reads CASSPPSSPYEQYV. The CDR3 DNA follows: TGTGCCAGCTCACCACCTTCGTCACCCTACGAGCAGTACGTC.

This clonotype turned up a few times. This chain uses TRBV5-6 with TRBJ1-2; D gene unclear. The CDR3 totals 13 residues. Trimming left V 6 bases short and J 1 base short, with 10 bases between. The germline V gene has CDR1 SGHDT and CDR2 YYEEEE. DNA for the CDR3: TGTGCCAGCACCCTCAACCATAACTATGGCTACACCTTC. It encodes CASTLNHNYGYTF.

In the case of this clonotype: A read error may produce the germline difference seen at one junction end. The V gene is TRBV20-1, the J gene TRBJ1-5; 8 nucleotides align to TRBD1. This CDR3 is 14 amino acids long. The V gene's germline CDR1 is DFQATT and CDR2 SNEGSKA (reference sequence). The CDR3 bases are TGCAGTGCTAGGTCAGGGGGCACCAATCAGCACCAGCATTTT. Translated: CSARSGGTNQHQHF.

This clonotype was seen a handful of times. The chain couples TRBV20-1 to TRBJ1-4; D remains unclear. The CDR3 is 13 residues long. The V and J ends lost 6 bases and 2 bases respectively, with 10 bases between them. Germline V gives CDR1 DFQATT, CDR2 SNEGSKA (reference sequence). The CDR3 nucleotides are TGCAGTGCCAACGGGATGACTAATGAAAAACTGTTTTTT. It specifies CSANGMTNEKLFF.

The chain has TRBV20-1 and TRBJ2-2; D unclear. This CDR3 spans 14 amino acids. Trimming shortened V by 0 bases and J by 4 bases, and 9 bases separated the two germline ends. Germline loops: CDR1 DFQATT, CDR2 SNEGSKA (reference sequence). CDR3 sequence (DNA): TGCAGTGCTAGAGACGGCCGGATCACCGGGGAGCTGTTTTTT. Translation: CSARDGRITGELFF.

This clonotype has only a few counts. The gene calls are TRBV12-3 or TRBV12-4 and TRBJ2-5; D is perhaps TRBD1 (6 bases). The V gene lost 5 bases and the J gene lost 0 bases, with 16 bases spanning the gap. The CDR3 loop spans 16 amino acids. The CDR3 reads CASSPGAPEYQETQYF. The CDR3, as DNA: TGTGCCAGCAGTCCAGGGGCGCCTGAGTACCAAGAGACCCAGTACTTC.

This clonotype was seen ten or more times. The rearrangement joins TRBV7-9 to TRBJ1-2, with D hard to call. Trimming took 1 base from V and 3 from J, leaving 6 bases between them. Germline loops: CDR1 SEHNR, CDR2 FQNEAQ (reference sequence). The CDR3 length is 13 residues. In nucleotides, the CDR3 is TGTGCCAGCAGCTTAGACATGGACTATGGCTACACCTTC. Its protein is CASSLDMDYGYTF.

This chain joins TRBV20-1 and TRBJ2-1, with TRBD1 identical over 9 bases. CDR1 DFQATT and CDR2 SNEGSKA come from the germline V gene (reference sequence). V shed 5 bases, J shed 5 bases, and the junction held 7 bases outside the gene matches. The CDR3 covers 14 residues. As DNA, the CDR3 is TGCAGTGCTTTGGGACAGGGCAAGAACAATGAGCAGTTCTTC. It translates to CSALGQGKNNEQFF.

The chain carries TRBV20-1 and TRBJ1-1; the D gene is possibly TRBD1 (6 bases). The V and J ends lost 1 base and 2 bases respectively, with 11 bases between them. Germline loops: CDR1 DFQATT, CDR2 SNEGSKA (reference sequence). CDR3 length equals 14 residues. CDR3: CSARGQALNTEAFF. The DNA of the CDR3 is TGCAGTGCTAGAGGACAGGCGTTAAACACTGAAGCTTTCTTT.

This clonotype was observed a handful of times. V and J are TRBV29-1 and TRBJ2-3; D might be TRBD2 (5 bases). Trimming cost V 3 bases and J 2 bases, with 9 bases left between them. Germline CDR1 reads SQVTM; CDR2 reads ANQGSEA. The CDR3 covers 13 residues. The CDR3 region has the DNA TGCAGCGTTGAGGGAGCTTACACAGATACGCAGTATTTT. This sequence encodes CSVEGAYTDTQYF.

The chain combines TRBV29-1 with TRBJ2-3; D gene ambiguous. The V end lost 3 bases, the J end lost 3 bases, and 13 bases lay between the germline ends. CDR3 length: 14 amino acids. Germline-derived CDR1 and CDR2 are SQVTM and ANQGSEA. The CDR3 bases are TGCAGCGTTGAGGCTAGAGGTGGTACAGATACGCAGTATTTT. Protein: CSVEARGGTDTQYF.

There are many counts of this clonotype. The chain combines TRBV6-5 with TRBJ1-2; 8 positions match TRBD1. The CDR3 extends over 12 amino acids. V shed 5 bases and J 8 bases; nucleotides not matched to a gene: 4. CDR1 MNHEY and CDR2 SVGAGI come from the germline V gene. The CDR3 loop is CASSPTGDGYTF. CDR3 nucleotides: TGTGCCAGCAGTCCGACAGGGGACGGCTACACCTTC.